The 19 T cell receptor beta chains below all came from one sample that was sequenced in a study of radiation and T cells in renal cell carcinoma. Here immunoSEQ multiplex PCR was the method, and the copy in TCRdb shows in-frame clones only, minus some. The profile shows around 140,000 clones, approximately 86% of them singletons. The sample's time point: blood 4 weeks post-SBRT, at nephrectomy. As to treatment: 15 Gy SBRT to primary tumor, nephrectomy 4 weeks later. The sample here was blood, taken from a patient whose treatment included radiotherapy and nephrectomy. Receptor source: a woman aged 50 to 60 with renal cell carcinoma.

The chain couples TRBV7-9 to TRBJ1-1, with 10 bases aligning to TRBD1. The CDR3 has 14 residues. The germline CDR1 and CDR2 sequences are SEHNR and FQNEAQ (reference sequence). The V gene end was trimmed by 6 bases and the J gene end by 8 bases; junction bases not matched to a gene: 9. CDR3 region: CASRAGTGEAEAFF. The CDR3 DNA follows: TGTGCCAGCAGGGCCGGGACAGGGGAGGCCGAAGCTTTCTTT.

V usage is TRBV14 and J usage is TRBJ1-4; D remains ambiguous. The CDR3 covers 13 residues. Germline V gene data show CDR1 as SGHDN and CDR2 as FVKESK. V was shortened by 1 base and J by 7 bases, with 7 bases between the two germline ends. CDR3 amino acids: CASSQGTAEKLFF. In DNA form, the CDR3 reads TGTGCCAGCAGCCAAGGTACAGCTGAAAAACTGTTTTTT.

Points on this clone: Additional DNA sequences in this sample encode the identical CDR3. CDR3 loop: CASSLDRAYEQYF. The CDR3 DNA sequence: TGTGCCAGCAGTCTGGACAGGGCCTACGAGCAGTACTTC. The rearrangement uses TRBV7-2 and TRBJ2-7, with TRBD1 identical over 8 bases. This CDR3 contains 13 residues. V shed 6 bases and J 2 bases; nucleotides not matched to a gene: 3. CDR1 is SGHTA, CDR2 FQGNSA, per germline. Full variable domain (missing parts from reference TRBV7-2 and TRBJ2-7): GAGVSQSPSNKVTEKGKDVELRCDPISGHTALYWYRQSLGQGLEFLIYFQGNSAPDKSGLPSDRFSAERTGGSVSTLTIQRTQQEDSAVYLCASSLDRAYEQYFGPGTRLTVT.

V usage is TRBV7-3 and J usage is TRBJ2-1; D not resolved. The germline CDR1 and CDR2 sequences are SGHTA and FQGTGA. Trimming left V 5 bases short and J 5 bases short, with 13 bases between. The CDR3 spans 14 residues. The DNA for the CDR3 is TGTGCCAGCAGCGTAGACCGGGCTGACAATGAGCAGTTCTTC. This sequence encodes CASSVDRADNEQFF.

This clone was seen only once. The genes are TRBV9 and TRBJ2-3; TRBD2 aligns across 9 bases. Germline trimming cut 3 bases from V and 6 bases from J; bases unmatched to any gene: 8. Germline CDR1 is SGDLS and CDR2 is YYNGEE. The CDR3 loop spans 15 amino acids. CDR3 in amino acids: CASSGRLAALDTQYF. CDR3 coding DNA: TGTGCCAGCAGCGGTAGACTAGCGGCATTGGATACGCAGTATTTT. Filled out from reference TRBV9 and TRBJ2-3, the complete variable domain reads DSGVTQTPKHLITATGQRVTLRCSPRSGDLSVYWYQQSLDQGLQFLIQYYNGEERAKGNILERFSAQQFPDLHSELNLSSLELGDSALYFCASSGRLAALDTQYFGPGTRLTVL.

The CDR3 coding sequence is TGTGCCATCAGTGGCCCGACAGGGGGCATGGACACGCGCACAGATACGCAGTATTTT. Translated, it gives CAISGPTGGMDTRTDTQYF. The chain combines TRBV10-3 with TRBJ2-3, with 10 bases identical to TRBD1. The germline V gene has CDR1 ENHRY and CDR2 SYGVKD. This CDR3 comprises 19 residues. V was clipped by 4 bases and J by 1 base; unmatched bases: 14.

The chain recombines TRBV4-3 with TRBJ1-6; the D is unclear. Germline CDR1 LGHNA, CDR2 YSLEER. The V end was cut by 1 base, the J end by 3 bases, with 10 bases between. The CDR3 totals 16 residues. This CDR3 is CASSQAGRNYNSPLHF. The CDR3 coding sequence is TGCGCCAGCAGCCAAGCGGGCAGAAACTATAATTCACCCCTCCACTTT.

V is TRBV5-1 and J is TRBJ2-2; D is unclear. Looked up from germline, CDR1 is SGHRS and CDR2 is YFSETQ. The V end was cut by 0 bases, the J end by 6 bases, with 6 bases between. The CDR3 is 13 residues long. The CDR3 nucleotides read TGCGCCAGCAGCTTGGACGGAGCCGGGGAGCTGTTTTTT. Amino acids: CASSLDGAGELFF.

The V and J genes are TRBV7-2 and TRBJ2-7, with 7 bases matching TRBD1. Per germline, CDR1 SGHTA and CDR2 FQGNSA. The J segment lost 0 bases and the V segment lost 5 bases, leaving 7 bases of the junction unmatched. The CDR3 sequence is 15 residues long. This CDR3 reads CASSDQGDLSYEQYF. In DNA, the CDR3 is TGTGCCAGCAGCGATCAGGGGGATCTCTCCTACGAGCAGTACTTC.

This sequence joins TRBV2 and TRBJ1-2; possible D gene TRBD1, 5 bases. The CDR3 has 13 amino acids. The ends were cut back, 2 bases at V and 2 bases at J, with 6 bases in the middle. Germline V gives CDR1 SNHLY, CDR2 FYNNEI. CDR3 region: CASSESGNYGYTF. CDR3 bases: TGTGCCAGCAGTGAATCAGGGAACTATGGCTACACCTTC.

This clone was observed once. The V gene is TRBV6-1, the J gene TRBJ1-2, with TRBD1 matching over 10 bases. The V segment lost 7 bases and the J segment 8 bases; nucleotides outside the gene matches: 10. This CDR3 is 14 amino acids long. Germline loops: CDR1 MNHNS, CDR2 SASEGT. The CDR3 is CASTGQGVFEGYTF. In DNA, the CDR3 is TGTGCCAGCACAGGACAGGGGGTATTCGAAGGCTACACCTTC.

This sequence joins TRBV29-1 and TRBJ1-5; D gene ambiguous. Per the germline V gene, CDR1 is SQVTM and CDR2 is ANQGSEA. V was clipped by 7 bases and J by 4 bases, with 11 bases between them. This CDR3 is 12 amino acids long. CDR3 loop: CSAVLANQPQHF. In nucleotides, the CDR3 is TGCAGCGCAGTTCTTGCGAATCAGCCCCAGCATTTT.

The rearrangement joins TRBV5-1 to TRBJ1-6; 7 bases map to TRBD1. Germline CDR1 reads SGHRS; CDR2 reads YFSETQ. The length of the CDR3 is 15 residues. With V trimmed by 4 bases and J by 7 bases, 8 bases remained unmatched. This CDR3 reads CASSELTGRNSPLHF. The CDR3 region has the DNA TGCGCCAGCAGCGAACTGACAGGGAGGAATTCACCCCTCCACTTT.

The chain employs TRBV18 and TRBJ1-6; 7 nucleotides agree with TRBD1. Germline loops: CDR1 KGHSH, CDR2 LQKENI. Trimming cost V 5 bases and J 5 bases; bases outside gene matches: 3. This CDR3 contains 14 residues. In DNA, the CDR3 is TGTGCCAGCTCAGCCGGGACAGATAATTCACCCCTCCACTTT. Encoded protein: CASSAGTDNSPLHF.

This clone came up a few times. The chain is built from TRBV6-5 and TRBJ1-1, with D perhaps TRBD1 (5 bases). Trimming removed 4 bases from V and 4 bases from J, with 10 bases in between. The germline V gene has CDR1 MNHEY and CDR2 SVGAGI. CDR3 size: 13 residues. This CDR3 is CASSSLGTTEAFF. In DNA form, the CDR3 reads TGTGCCAGCAGTTCCCTGGGGACCACTGAAGCTTTCTTT.

The chain combines TRBV13 with TRBJ2-7, with TRBD2 matching 7 bases. The V gene end was trimmed by 3 bases and the J gene end by 5 bases; junction bases not matched to a gene: 7. The CDR3 totals 14 residues. CDR1 is PRHDT and CDR2 is FYEKMQ in the germline V gene (reference sequence). CDR3 DNA sequence: TGTGCCAGCAGCTTCCGGCCAGCGGGAAACGAGCAGTACTTC. Translated: CASSFRPAGNEQYF.

There are a few counts of this clone. The chain uses TRBV18 and TRBJ1-2, with D possibly TRBD1 on 6 matching bases. The CDR3 has 14 residues. The V end lost 9 bases, the J end lost 14 bases, and 28 bases lay between the germline ends. Germline values: CDR1 KGHSH, CDR2 LQKENI. The CDR3 loop is CASQKNRGADESTF. The CDR3 nucleotides are TGTGCCAGTCAGAAAAACCGGGGGGCGGACGAATCTACCTTC.

The chain uses TRBV7-2 and TRBJ2-1, with 8 positions matching TRBD2. The CDR3 is 15 amino acids. V shed 4 bases and J 8 bases; nucleotides not matched to a gene: 10. Germline V lookup: CDR1 SGHTA, CDR2 FQGNSA. Here the CDR3 DNA reads TGTGCCAGCAGCTCCCGGGGACTAGTTTCACATGAGCAGTTCTTC. Translation: CASSSRGLVSHEQFF.

This chain uses TRBV28 with TRBJ2-7; 7 nucleotides line up with TRBD1. The ends lost 6 bases at V and 6 bases at J; junction bases unmatched: 5. Germline loops: CDR1 MDHEN, CDR2 SYDVKM. The CDR3 has 12 amino acids. The CDR3 is CASRYNRGEQYF. The CDR3 DNA reads as TGTGCCAGCAGGTATAACAGGGGCGAGCAGTACTTC.